The source of this T cell receptor beta chain is a study of CD8 T cells in ankylosing spondylitis. The CDR3 has 14 amino acids. Looked up from germline, CDR1 is SNHLY and CDR2 is FYNNEI. The trim removed 6 bases at V and 1 base at J, leaving 3 bases unmatched. With molecular barcodes, quantitative 5'-RACE was used to make the TCR beta libraries. One entry per CDR3 protein results from TCRdb running MiXCR on the 5' RACE reads. The table shows about 440,000 distinct CDR3 sequences, with roughly 18% occurring only once. General study findings and limits: A TCR beta motif of eight or nine highly homologous variants seemed to mark ankylosing spondylitis blood.

Comments on this clonotype: Antigen unknown.

J is TRBJ2-3 and V is TRBV2; TRBD2 matches at 8 bases. Sequences were obtained from blood, either unsorted or a sorted T cell fraction (not recorded which). The receptor was derived from a male donor with ankylosing spondylitis. The CDR3 protein is CASRPGLGTDTQYF. DNA of the CDR3: TGTGCCAGCAGACCGGGACTAGGCACAGATACGCAGTATTTT.